This passage covers 24 T cell receptor beta chains from one sample sequenced in a study of T cells in Graves' hyperthyroidism and ophthalmopathy. Using RNA transcripts as the source, TCR beta CDR3 regions were amplified. HTBI primers were employed in a first-round RT-PCR of the TCR CDR3. TCRdb reprocessed the multiplex PCR reads via MiXCR and lists one record per CDR3 protein. This repertoire shows more than 500,000 distinct CDR3 sequences, about 16% found once; its top ten account for roughly 29%. Sequenced sample: blood. The receptors derive from a woman aged 25-40 years with Graves' ophthalmopathy.

The CDR3 here is CASSLDLDYPTQYF. CDR3 coding DNA: TGTGCCAGCAGCTTAGATCTGGACTACCCAACCCAGTACTTC. This chain joins TRBV7-2 and TRBJ2-5; possible D gene TRBD2, 6 bases. CDR3 length: 14 amino acids. Germline values: CDR1 SGHTA, CDR2 FQGNSA. Trimming left V 1 base short and J 8 bases short, with 14 bases between.

The genes are TRBV5-6 and TRBJ1-5, with TRBD1 matching 9 bases. Germline V gene lookup returns CDR1 SGHDT and CDR2 YYEEEE. The CDR3 has 16 amino acids. V dropped 0 bases and J dropped 3; count of bases not matched to a gene: 4. CDR3 protein: CASSLAGQGSNQPQHF. The CDR3 nucleotides read TGTGCCAGCAGCTTGGCCGGACAGGGGTCCAATCAGCCCCAGCATTTT.

This clonotype was recorded at least ten times. The gene calls are TRBV28 and TRBJ2-7, with D possibly TRBD1 on 5 matching bases. The length of the CDR3 is 13 residues. CDR1 is MDHEN and CDR2 is SYDVKM in the germline V gene. Trimming cost V 3 bases and J 3 bases, with 9 bases left between them. This CDR3 reads CASSFSDSYEQYF. DNA of the CDR3: TGTGCCAGCAGTTTTTCCGACAGCTACGAGCAGTACTTC.

The chain couples TRBV27 to TRBJ1-6; 11 nucleotides match TRBD1. V dropped 8 bases and J dropped 9; count of bases not matched to a gene: 6. CDR1 is MNHEY and CDR2 is SMNVEV in the germline V gene (reference sequence). The CDR3 extends over 14 amino acids. The CDR3 protein is CASPPGTGGSPLHF. The CDR3 DNA reads TGTGCCAGCCCACCCGGGACAGGGGGTTCACCCCTCCACTTT.

This clonotype was observed at least ten times. The chain is built from TRBV29-1 and TRBJ1-1; D is ambiguous. The CDR3 is 18 residues long. CDR1 and CDR2 (germline): SQVTM, ANQGSEA. V lost 0 bases to trimming and J lost 1 base, with 21 bases between them. This CDR3 reads CSVEDLNVSPIENTEAFF. The CDR3 DNA reads TGCAGCGTTGAAGATCTTAACGTCTCCCCGATCGAGAACACTGAAGCTTTCTTT. The full variable domain, in which reference TRBV29-1 and TRBJ1-1 provide the parts outside the CDR3, is SAVISQKPSRDICQRGTSLTIQCQVDSQVTMMFWYRQQPGQSLTLIATANQGSEATYESGFVIDKFPISRPNLTFSTLTVSNMSPEDSSIYLCSVEDLNVSPIENTEAFFGQGTRLTVV.

At least ten counts were recorded for this clonotype. The chain carries TRBV3-1 and TRBJ2-7; unclear D gene. CDR3 length: 13 residues. Trimming shortened V by 4 bases and J by 3 bases, and 10 bases separated the two germline ends. Germline V gene sequence: CDR1 LGHDT, CDR2 YNNKEL (reference sequence). CDR3 sequence: CASSLIIFYEQYF. The DNA for the CDR3 is TGTGCCAGCAGCCTTATTATCTTCTACGAGCAGTACTTC.

V usage is TRBV12-3 or TRBV12-4 and J usage is TRBJ1-3, with 7 bases lining up with TRBD1. The J segment lost 2 bases and the V segment lost 5 bases, leaving 15 bases of the junction unmatched. The CDR3 spans 18 residues. Written as DNA, the CDR3 is TGTGCCAGCAGTCGGACAGGTTCGGGGGTTAAGGCTGGAAACACCATATATTTT. Encoded protein: CASSRTGSGVKAGNTIYF.

This clonotype was seen more than once but under ten times. The chain joins TRBV4-1 to TRBJ2-1, with TRBD2 matching 10 bases. J was trimmed by 1 base and V by 0 bases; bases with no gene match: 9. Germline V gene sequence: CDR1 MGHRA, CDR2 YSYEKL. The CDR3 is 19 residues long. The CDR3 bases are TGCGCCAGCAGCCAAGAACGGCGTTCTAGCGGGAGTTCCTACAATGAGCAGTTCTTC. Protein product: CASSQERRSSGSSYNEQFF.

This clonotype was found a few times. The V call is TRBV6-4, the J call TRBJ2-1; 8 bases fit TRBD2. CDR1 and CDR2 from the germline V gene are MRHNA and SNTAGT. This CDR3 has 14 amino acids. The trim removed 3 bases at V and 8 bases at J, leaving 6 bases unmatched. CDR3 loop: CASSDSGTRDEQFF. The CDR3 DNA follows: TGTGCCAGCAGTGATTCCGGGACTAGGGATGAGCAGTTCTTC.

The rearrangement links TRBV19 to TRBJ1-5; D gene ambiguous. Germline values: CDR1 LNHDA, CDR2 SQIVND (reference sequence). The ends were cut back, 3 bases at V and 6 bases at J, with 12 bases in the middle. The CDR3 totals 14 residues. The DNA for the CDR3 is TGTGCCAGTAGTATTTTCGGGCAGTTTCAGCCCCAGCATTTT. Protein: CASSIFGQFQPQHF.

The chain is built from TRBV20-1 and TRBJ2-2; D is possibly TRBD2 (5 bases). The germline V gene has CDR1 DFQATT and CDR2 SNEGSKA (reference sequence). The CDR3 sequence is 14 residues long. V was clipped by 1 base and J by 4 bases, with 10 bases between them. The CDR3 bases are TGCAGTGCTAGAGTACACGGGATCACCGGGGAGCTGTTTTTT. Amino acids: CSARVHGITGELFF.

The chain combines TRBV19 with TRBJ1-2; tentatively, D is TRBD1 (5 bases). This CDR3 is built from 14 residues. Trimming pared 3 bases from V and 8 bases from J, leaving 16 bases between. Germline CDR1 is LNHDA and CDR2 is SQIVND (reference sequence). The CDR3 reads CASSILTQGFGYTF. As DNA, the CDR3 is TGTGCCAGTAGTATCCTTACCCAGGGTTTCGGCTACACCTTC.

The sample holds many counts of this clonotype. The rearrangement links TRBV5-5 to TRBJ1-1; TRBD1 is a possible D gene (5 bases). The CDR3 is made up of 11 amino acids. The V gene's germline CDR1 is SGHKS and CDR2 YYEKEE (reference sequence). Trimming took 4 bases from V and 9 from J, leaving 10 bases between them. CDR3 sequence (DNA): TGTGCCAGCAGCCGGGACCGGAAAGCTTTCTTT. This translates into CASSRDRKAFF. Variable domain in full (rest from reference TRBV5-5 and TRBJ1-1): DAGVTQSPTHLIKTRGQQVTLRCSPISGHKSVSWYQQVLGQGPQFIFQYYEKEERGRGNFPDRFSARQFPNYSSELNVNALLLGDSALYLCASSRDRKAFFGQGTRLTVV.

V and J are TRBV9 and TRBJ1-3, with D tentatively TRBD1 (5 bases). Deletions cut 3 bases from V and 0 bases from J, with 13 bases between. This CDR3 has 16 amino acids. CDR1 is SGDLS and CDR2 is YYNGEE in the germline V gene. The CDR3 nucleotides are TGTGCCAGCAGCGGCCGGGTTCAGGGCTCTGGAAACACCATATATTTT. Protein sequence: CASSGRVQGSGNTIYF. Combining the CDR3 with reference TRBV9 and TRBJ1-3 gives the whole variable domain DSGVTQTPKHLITATGQRVTLRCSPRSGDLSVYWYQQSLDQGLQFLIQYYNGEERAKGNILERFSAQQFPDLHSELNLSSLELGDSALYFCASSGRVQGSGNTIYFGEGSWLTVV.

This chain links TRBV10-1 with TRBJ2-1; 9 nucleotides line up with TRBD2. CDR1 is WNHNN and CDR2 is SYGVQD in the germline V gene (reference sequence). V dropped 4 bases and J dropped 6; count of bases not matched to a gene: 7. CDR3 length: 15 residues. DNA of the CDR3: TGCGCCAGCAGTGCCGGGGGACTAGCAAGCAATGAGCAGTTCTTC. It specifies CASSAGGLASNEQFF.

This clonotype was recorded at least ten times. The chain is built from TRBV12-3 or TRBV12-4 and TRBJ2-2; D not resolved. V lost 3 bases and J lost 4, with 9 bases in between. The CDR3 runs 14 residues. In nucleotides, the CDR3 is TGTGCCAGCAGTTTCAGGTCTCTCACCGGGGAGCTGTTTTTT. It encodes CASSFRSLTGELFF.

This clonotype was seen a few times. The chain's CDR3 is CATSGGASAGTDTQYF. CDR3 bases: TGTGCCACCAGTGGTGGGGCTAGCGCCGGCACAGATACGCAGTATTTT. This chain uses TRBV24-1 with TRBJ2-3, with D possibly TRBD2 on 6 matching bases. Between the trimmed V and J ends, which lost 5 bases and 1 base, there was a span of 15 bases. Germline V gene data show CDR1 as KGHDR and CDR2 as SFDVKD. This CDR3 region has 16 residues.

This clonotype was counted only a few times. The chain couples TRBV6-5 to TRBJ1-5; D gene uncertain. The germline CDR1 and CDR2 sequences are MNHEY and SVGAGI. The CDR3 has 16 amino acids. Trimming pared 6 bases from V and 3 bases from J, leaving 18 bases between. The CDR3 sequence is CASRRKGNPVNQPQHF. The DNA of the CDR3 is TGTGCCAGCAGAAGGAAGGGAAACCCCGTCAATCAGCCCCAGCATTTT.

The V call is TRBV7-9, the J call TRBJ2-7; no clear D. V lost 1 base, J lost 1 base, and 5 bases lay in between. The length of the CDR3 is 13 residues. The germline CDR1 and CDR2 sequences are SEHNR and FQNEAQ (reference sequence). The CDR3 DNA reads TGTGCCAGCAGCTTAGAGTGGTCCTACGAGCAGTACTTC. Protein sequence: CASSLEWSYEQYF.

This clonotype was seen many times. The V and J genes are TRBV7-2 and TRBJ2-1; 7 positions agree with TRBD2. V lost 2 bases, J lost 6 bases, and 4 bases stayed unmatched. The length of the CDR3 is 14 residues. The germline gives CDR1 SGHTA, CDR2 FQGNSA. The CDR3 sequence: CASSLTAGPNEQFF. The CDR3, as DNA: TGTGCCAGCAGCTTAACAGCGGGGCCCAATGAGCAGTTCTTC.

The chain carries TRBV28 and TRBJ1-2, with TRBD1 identical over 12 bases. Trimming at V came to 6 bases and at J to 0 bases, leaving 11 bases not matched to a gene. This CDR3 is 18 amino acids long. Looked up from germline, CDR1 is MDHEN and CDR2 is SYDVKM. CDR3 protein: CASSLYGTGGAANYGYTF. The CDR3 DNA sequence: TGTGCCAGCAGCCTTTACGGGACAGGGGGCGCAGCTAACTATGGCTACACCTTC.

This clonotype came up a few times. This chain uses TRBV10-3 with TRBJ1-5, with a possible D match to TRBD1 (5 bases). Per the germline V gene, CDR1 is ENHRY and CDR2 is SYGVKD. With 3 bases removed from V and 12 bases from J, the gap between germline ends came to 15 bases. The CDR3 has 13 residues. CDR3 in amino acids: CAISEQAGQGQHF. DNA for the CDR3: TGTGCCATCAGTGAACAGGCGGGGCAGGGCCAGCATTTT.

The CDR3 reads CASSFRDRNTEAFF. CDR3 nucleotide sequence: TGTGCCAGCAGTTTCCGGGACAGGAACACTGAAGCTTTCTTT. The rearrangement joins TRBV6-5 to TRBJ1-1; 7 positions agree with TRBD1. The V gene end was trimmed by 4 bases and the J gene end by 1 base; junction bases not matched to a gene: 3. This CDR3 region has 14 residues. Germline CDR1 reads MNHEY; CDR2 reads SVGAGI.

This clonotype was counted at least ten times. The rearrangement uses TRBV7-2 and TRBJ2-7; D possibly corresponds to TRBD2 (5 bases). The germline V gene has CDR1 SGHTA and CDR2 FQGNSA. CDR3 size: 14 residues. The V gene lost 5 bases and the J gene lost 0 bases, with 11 bases spanning the gap. CDR3 bases: TGTGCCAGCAGCCCCCGGAGGAGCTCCTACGAGCAGTACTTC. The encoded protein is CASSPRRSSYEQYF.